The sequence of this TCR beta chain was determined in a study of cytomegalovirus exposure and HLA in healthy donors. Study-level information: Early on, a data release was issued that held about 85 million unique TCRs from HLA-typed donors.

The PCR was carried out with 60 Vbeta primers and 13 Jbeta primers. Clones were read by immunoSEQ multiplex PCR, and TCRdb kept only the in-frame ones, dropping some. The sample contains roughly 180,000 clones, around four fifths of which appear only once. CDR1 SGHTA and CDR2 FQGNSA come from the germline V gene. Deletions cut 5 bases from V and 0 bases from J, with 19 bases between. The CDR3 covers 18 residues. Study-level results: Exclusion as indistinguishable affected some V segments, including TRBV6-2 and TRBV6-3.

A note on this clone: Its specificity is unknown.

The J gene is TRBJ1-4, the V gene TRBV7-2, with TRBD1 as a possible D gene (5 bases). Sample: PBMCs. The receptor was isolated from a man aged 30-40 years in good health and CMV-seronegative. CDR3 amino acids: CASSAIGASLATNEKLFF. The CDR3 region has the DNA TGTGCCAGCAGCGCGATAGGGGCCAGCCTTGCAACTAATGAAAAACTGTTTTTT.